The 16 T cell receptor beta chains given below trace back to one sample, sequenced in a study of T-cell reconstitution after alpha-beta-depleted transplantation in children. Using unique molecular identifiers, the investigators prepared the TCRbeta library. TCRdb called the PCR reads again in MiXCR, with one record for every CDR3 protein. The repertoire holds fewer than 1 million distinct CDR3 sequences, with 16% as singletons. The sample consisted of PBMCs, mostly from graft donor cells, taken 360 days after TCRalphabeta/CD19-depleted stem cell transplant. Every receptor here comes from a male patient between 5 and 17 years old who had a stem cell transplant for acute lymphoblastic leukemia, so the T cells may come from the graft donor.

This clonotype has more than one count but fewer than ten. The chain links TRBV7-8 to TRBJ2-3; D not certain. The CDR3 runs to 15 residues. Per germline, CDR1 SGHVS and CDR2 FQNEAQ. V lost 1 base to trimming and J lost 2 bases, with 10 bases between them. In DNA, the CDR3 is TGTGCCAGCAGCTTAGTGCGCTTGACCACAGATACGCAGTATTTT. Translated, it gives CASSLVRLTTDTQYF.

This clonotype has a handful of counts. This chain links TRBV7-9 with TRBJ2-7, with a possible D match to TRBD2 (6 bases). V was cut by 5 bases and J by 3 bases, with 14 bases left in between. The germline V gene encodes CDR1 SEHNR and CDR2 FQNEAQ (reference sequence). The CDR3 spans 14 residues. The DNA of the CDR3 is TGTGCCAGCAGCCGGAGGGAGCTCGGCTACGAGCAGTACTTC. The encoded protein is CASSRRELGYEQYF.

This chain joins TRBV9 and TRBJ2-2; perhaps TRBD2 as D (5 bases). The CDR3 is 14 amino acids. V lost 4 bases to trimming and J lost 4 bases, with 11 bases between them. Germline CDR1 and CDR2: SGDLS and YYNGEE. Written as DNA, the CDR3 is TGTGCCAGCAGCACCTGGACTGGCACCGGGGAGCTGTTTTTT. This gives the protein CASSTWTGTGELFF.

The chain joins TRBV9 to TRBJ2-5; unclear D gene. This CDR3 is 13 amino acids long. In germline, CDR1 is SGDLS, CDR2 YYNGEE. The V gene lost 0 bases and the J gene lost 5 bases, with 8 bases spanning the gap. The CDR3 here is CASSVGVGETQYF. The CDR3 DNA reads TGTGCCAGCAGCGTAGGGGTAGGGGAGACCCAGTACTTC.

This sequence joins TRBV9 and TRBJ1-2, with no clear D. Germline CDR1 is SGDLS and CDR2 is YYNGEE. CDR3 length: 15 amino acids. V was clipped by 0 bases and J by 8 bases, with 17 bases between them. Written as DNA, the CDR3 is TGTGCCAGCAGCGTAGAAGCCGGGCCCTCATGGGGCTACACCTTC. This sequence encodes CASSVEAGPSWGYTF.

The chain uses TRBV29-1 and TRBJ2-7; D gene uncertain. Germline V gives CDR1 SQVTM, CDR2 ANQGSEA. Trimming stripped 5 bases from V and 5 bases from J, with 19 bases between. This CDR3 region has 14 residues. CDR3 sequence reads: CSVSHGLRIHEQYF. The CDR3 region has the DNA TGCAGCGTTAGCCACGGGTTAAGGATCCACGAGCAGTACTTC.

The V gene is TRBV29-1, the J gene TRBJ2-7; D gene uncertain. The germline V gene encodes CDR1 SQVTM and CDR2 ANQGSEA. The CDR3 runs to 11 residues. Between the trimmed V and J ends, which lost 0 bases and 4 bases, there was a span of 4 bases. CDR3 nucleotides: TGCAGCGTTGAAGATCCTTACGAGCAGTACTTC. This translates into CSVEDPYEQYF.

V is TRBV20-1 and J is TRBJ2-2; maybe TRBD1 (6 bases). CDR1 and CDR2 from the germline V gene are DFQATT and SNEGSKA (reference sequence). The length of the CDR3 is 16 residues. Trimming shortened V by 0 bases and J by 4 bases, and 15 bases separated the two germline ends. The CDR3, as DNA: TGCAGTGCTAGAGATCGGACAGCCCGCGGCACCGGGGAGCTGTTTTTT. It yields the protein CSARDRTARGTGELFF.

This clonotype has just a few counts. The V and J genes are TRBV4-1 and TRBJ2-7, with D perhaps matching TRBD1 (6 bases). This CDR3 has 19 amino acids. The germline V and J ends were trimmed by 1 base and 0 bases, with 22 bases remaining between them. Germline V gene lookup returns CDR1 MGHRA and CDR2 YSYEKL. CDR3 sequence: CASSQVTGRELKNSYEQYF. As DNA, the CDR3 is TGCGCCAGCAGCCAAGTAACAGGGAGAGAGCTCAAAAACTCCTACGAGCAGTACTTC.

This chain connects TRBV12-3 or TRBV12-4 to TRBJ1-1; tentatively, D is TRBD1 (5 bases). The CDR3 contains 14 residues. The V gene lost 5 bases and the J gene lost 1 base, with 11 bases spanning the gap. This chain's CDR3 is CASSLYTGNTEAFF. The CDR3 nucleotides are TGTGCCAGCAGTCTATACACAGGGAACACTGAAGCTTTCTTT.

There are many counts of this clonotype. V and J are TRBV27 and TRBJ1-5, with no clear D. The CDR3 totals 12 residues. Germline lookup yields CDR1 MNHEY and CDR2 SMNVEV (reference sequence). V was cut by 2 bases and J by 7 bases, with 6 bases left in between. The CDR3 DNA is TGTGCCAGCAGTTTAAGAGGCCAGCCCCAGCATTTT. It is translated as CASSLRGQPQHF.

This chain links TRBV6-2 or TRBV6-3 with TRBJ1-1, with 8 bases that match TRBD1. CDR1 MNHEY and CDR2 SVGEGT come from the germline V gene. The trim removed 3 bases at V and 1 base at J, leaving 13 bases unmatched. The CDR3 extends over 18 amino acids. CDR3 amino acids: CASSYRPPTGGENTEAFF. CDR3 nucleotides: TGTGCCAGCAGTTATAGGCCCCCCACAGGGGGGGAGAACACTGAAGCTTTCTTT.

This clonotype was observed a handful of times. The J gene is TRBJ2-7, the V gene TRBV7-9, with a possible D match to TRBD1 (5 bases). CDR3 length equals 14 residues. Trimming took off 3 bases at V and 2 bases at J, with 11 bases between the two ends. CDR1 and CDR2 (germline): SEHNR, FQNEAQ (reference sequence). CDR3 sequence (DNA): TGTGCCAGCAGCTTCGGACATCTTCCCTACGAGCAGTACTTC. Amino acid sequence: CASSFGHLPYEQYF.

There are a few counts of this clonotype. V and J are TRBV6-1 and TRBJ2-7; perhaps TRBD1 as D (6 bases). The CDR3 is 15 residues long. Trimming removed 4 bases at V and 0 bases at J, with 13 bases between. Germline CDR1 and CDR2: MNHNS and SASEGT. The CDR3 spells CASSVAWDTSYEQYF. In nucleotides, the CDR3 is TGTGCCAGCAGTGTTGCCTGGGACACCTCCTACGAGCAGTACTTC.

DNA of the CDR3: TGTGCCTGGAGTGTAGGCCCTTACAATGAGCAGTTCTTC. Protein: CAWSVGPYNEQFF. This chain joins TRBV30 and TRBJ2-1; D gene unclear. In germline, CDR1 is GTSNPN, CDR2 SVGIG (reference sequence). The V and J ends lost 0 bases and 4 bases respectively, with 7 bases between them. CDR3 length: 13 residues.

The gene calls are TRBV4-1 and TRBJ2-7; D assignment may be TRBD1 or TRBD2 (7 bases each). Trimming pared 8 bases from V and 3 bases from J, leaving 17 bases between. The CDR3 runs 14 residues. The germline V gene has CDR1 MGHRA and CDR2 YSYEKL. As DNA, the CDR3 is TGCGCCAGCTCACAGGGGAGGGGATTCTACGAGCAGTACTTC. Its protein is CASSQGRGFYEQYF.